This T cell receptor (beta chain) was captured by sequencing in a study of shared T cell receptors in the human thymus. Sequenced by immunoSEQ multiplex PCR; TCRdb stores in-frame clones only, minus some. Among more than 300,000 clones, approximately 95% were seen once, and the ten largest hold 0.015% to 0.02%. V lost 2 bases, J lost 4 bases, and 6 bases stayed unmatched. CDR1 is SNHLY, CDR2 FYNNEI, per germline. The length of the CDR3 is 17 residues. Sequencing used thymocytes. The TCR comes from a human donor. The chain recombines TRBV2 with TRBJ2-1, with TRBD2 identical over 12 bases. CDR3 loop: CASSELASGRAYNEQFF. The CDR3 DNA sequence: TGTGCCAGCAGTGAACTGGCTAGCGGGAGGGCGTACAATGAGCAGTTCTTC. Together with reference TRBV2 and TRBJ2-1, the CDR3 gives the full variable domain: EPEVTQTPSHQVTQMGQEVILRCVPISNHLYFYWYRQILGQKVEFLVSFYNNEISEKSEIFDDQFSVERPDGSNFTLKIRSTKLEDSAMYFCASSELASGRAYNEQFFGPGTRLTVL.